Following are 23 T cell receptor beta chains from one sample sequenced in a study of CD8 T cells in ankylosing spondylitis. TCRdb reanalysed the 5' RACE reads using MiXCR and keeps one entry per CDR3 protein. The repertoire holds approximately 200,000 distinct CDR3 sequences, about 13% seen once, with approximately 15% in the top ten. The sequenced material came from blood, either unsorted or a sorted T cell fraction (not recorded which). The origin of the receptors is a male donor with ankylosing spondylitis or in good health (not recorded which).

This clonotype has only a few counts. The gene calls are TRBV3-1 and TRBJ2-7; 10 nucleotides line up with TRBD2. CDR3 length equals 16 residues. In germline, CDR1 is LGHDT, CDR2 YNNKEL (reference sequence). J gave up 2 bases and V 1 base, and 5 bases lay outside the gene matches. The CDR3 DNA sequence: TGTGCCAGCAGCCAAGTCGATAGCGGGAGGCCCTACGAGCAGTACTTC. Its protein product is CASSQVDSGRPYEQYF.

The V call is TRBV10-3, the J call TRBJ2-3; D not resolved. The V and J ends lost 0 bases and 0 bases respectively, with 10 bases between them. CDR1 and CDR2 from the germline V gene are ENHRY and SYGVKD. CDR3 length: 16 amino acids. CDR3 coding DNA: TGTGCCATCAGTGAGTCGACTCCAGCCAGCACAGATACGCAGTATTTT. This codes for CAISESTPASTDTQYF.

This clonotype occurred many times. This sequence joins TRBV7-9 and TRBJ2-5, with D possibly matching TRBD1 (5 bases). Trimming shortened V by 5 bases and J by 3 bases, and 13 bases separated the two germline ends. This CDR3 is 14 amino acids long. Germline V gives CDR1 SEHNR, CDR2 FQNEAQ (reference sequence). This CDR3 is CASSPDGAEETQYF. The CDR3 region has the DNA TGTGCCAGCAGCCCAGATGGGGCTGAAGAGACCCAGTACTTC.

This clonotype came up a few times. This chain connects TRBV29-1 to TRBJ1-3; D remains ambiguous. V was pared by 2 bases and J by 3 bases, with 17 bases between. CDR1 and CDR2 from the germline V gene are SQVTM and ANQGSEA. The CDR3 has 16 amino acids. The CDR3 coding sequence is TGCAGCGTTGAAATGAGCGAGGGCTTAGGTGGAAACACCATATATTTT. Its translation is CSVEMSEGLGGNTIYF.

The chain is built from TRBV5-5 and TRBJ2-5, with 12 positions matching TRBD2. Germline assignment: CDR1 SGHKS and CDR2 YYEKEE (reference sequence). J was trimmed by 5 bases and V by 2 bases; bases with no gene match: 4. The CDR3 runs 15 residues. CDR3 coding DNA: TGTGCCAGCAGCTTAGGACTAGCGGGATCGGAGACCCAGTACTTC. It codes for CASSLGLAGSETQYF.

This clonotype has only a few counts. V gene TRBV5-5 combines with J gene TRBJ2-2; TRBD2 aligns across 7 bases. This CDR3 spans 15 amino acids. V lost 4 bases, J lost 7 bases, and 10 bases stayed unmatched. From germline, CDR1 is SGHKS and CDR2 YYEKEE (reference sequence). The CDR3 coding sequence is TGTGCCAGCAGCCCGCCGGGGGGATTCGGCGGGGAGCTGTTTTTT. Residues: CASSPPGGFGGELFF.

This clonotype turned up a few times. The chain couples TRBV12-5 to TRBJ1-2; tentative D call: TRBD1 (5 bases). V lost 1 base and J 10 bases, leaving 13 bases between the germline ends. Germline CDR1 reads LGHNT; CDR2 reads FRNRAP. This CDR3 has 13 residues. The CDR3 sequence: CASGLALTAYYTF. The DNA of the CDR3 is TGTGCTAGTGGTTTGGCCCTGACAGCTTACTACACCTTC.

This clonotype has just a few counts. The junction does not match germline at one end; this may be a read error. The V call is TRBV6-4, the J call TRBJ1-1; D possibly corresponds to TRBD1 (6 bases). CDR1 and CDR2 from the germline V gene are MRHNA and SNTAGT. CDR3 length: 12 residues. In DNA form, the CDR3 reads TGTGCCAGCAGTGACTCAGGATACAGGGTTATCTTT. It codes for CASSDSGYRVIF.

In its sample, this clonotype was seen many times. V is TRBV7-9 and J is TRBJ1-2; no definite D call. Germline CDR1 and CDR2: SEHNR and FQNEAQ (reference sequence). V lost 5 bases and J lost 3, with 19 bases in between. The CDR3 is 16 amino acids. The CDR3 nucleotides read TGTGCCAGCAGCGCCGGCCGACACTCCCTTTACTATGGCTACACCTTC. As protein: CASSAGRHSLYYGYTF.

This clonotype was seen only a few times. The chain joins TRBV12-3 or TRBV12-4 to TRBJ1-1; D may be TRBD1 (6 bases). Trimming cost V 2 bases and J 2 bases, with 12 bases left between them. This CDR3 is built from 15 residues. Here the CDR3 reads CASSLIGGANTEAFF. CDR3 nucleotide sequence: TGTGCCAGCAGTTTAATCGGGGGGGCAAACACTGAAGCTTTCTTT.

This clonotype was seen a handful of times. This rearrangement joins TRBV7-8 to TRBJ1-1; possibly TRBD1 for D (6 bases). The CDR3 runs 17 residues. Per germline, CDR1 SGHVS and CDR2 FQNEAQ. Deletions cut 0 bases from V and 0 bases from J, with 14 bases between. The CDR3 DNA follows: TGTGCCAGCAGCTTAGCGGGGGGGGCGTTCATGAACACTGAAGCTTTCTTT. Encoded protein: CASSLAGGAFMNTEAFF.

The CDR3 region has the DNA TGCAGTGCTAGAGAGGACAGTGACTACGAGCAGTACTTC. This encodes CSAREDSDYEQYF. This rearrangement joins TRBV20-1 to TRBJ2-7, with D possibly TRBD1 on 6 matching bases. This CDR3 spans 13 amino acids. V lost 0 bases, J lost 3 bases, and 9 bases lay in between. Germline V CDR1 and CDR2: DFQATT, SNEGSKA (reference sequence).

V gene TRBV20-1 combines with J gene TRBJ1-1, with TRBD1 as a possible D gene (5 bases). This CDR3 region has 16 residues. V was trimmed by 0 bases and J by 3 bases, leaving 17 bases between them. CDR1 is DFQATT, CDR2 SNEGSKA, per germline (reference sequence). The CDR3 DNA reads TGCAGTGCTAGAGATCAGGGAAGGGGTCTGGACACTGAAGCTTTCTTT. Protein: CSARDQGRGLDTEAFF.

As to this clonotype: One junction end does not reproduce the germline sequence, and a read error may be involved. The J gene is TRBJ2-7, the V gene TRBV6-5; TRBD1 aligns across 7 bases. The CDR3 is made up of 11 amino acids. Germline V gene sequence: CDR1 MNHEY, CDR2 SVGAGI. The CDR3 DNA reads TGTGCCAGCAGTATAACGACAGGGAGCCCCTTC. This translates into CASSITTGSPF.

This clonotype has just a few counts. The gene calls are TRBV6-5 and TRBJ2-3; tentative D call: TRBD2 (5 bases). Germline values: CDR1 MNHEY, CDR2 SVGAGI. V was trimmed by 0 bases and J by 0 bases, leaving 10 bases between them. This CDR3 spans 16 amino acids. CDR3 in amino acids: CASSYSTSGSTDTQYF. The CDR3 DNA follows: TGTGCCAGCAGTTACTCGACCAGCGGAAGCACAGATACGCAGTATTTT.

This clonotype was seen ten or more times. V is TRBV12-3 or TRBV12-4 and J is TRBJ2-5; D is possibly TRBD1 or TRBD2 (5 bases each). The ends were cut back, 3 bases at V and 1 base at J, with 9 bases in the middle. The CDR3 length is 14 residues. CDR3 in amino acids: CASSFTGGQETQYF. The CDR3 DNA is TGTGCCAGCAGTTTTACTGGGGGCCAAGAGACCCAGTACTTC.

This clonotype has at least ten counts. This sequence joins TRBV6-6 and TRBJ2-7; 7 nucleotides line up with TRBD1. Trimming removed 5 bases from V and 5 bases from J; junction bases left unmatched: 6. The CDR3 contains 13 residues. Germline V gene lookup returns CDR1 MNHNY and CDR2 SVGAGI (reference sequence). The chain's CDR3 is CASSLTGSNEQYF. In DNA form, the CDR3 reads TGTGCCAGCAGTCTGACAGGGTCTAACGAGCAGTACTTC.

The V gene is TRBV7-2, the J gene TRBJ2-3; D ambiguous. Germline loops: CDR1 SGHTA, CDR2 FQGNSA. With 1 base removed from V and 8 bases from J, the gap between germline ends came to 10 bases. The CDR3 spans 13 residues. The CDR3 here is CASSLDLGVTQYF. CDR3 sequence (DNA): TGTGCCAGCAGCTTAGATCTTGGCGTTACGCAGTATTTT.

This clonotype was seen only a few times. The chain is built from TRBV30 and TRBJ2-3; 9 nucleotides agree with TRBD2. V trimming: 3 bases; J trimming: 14 bases; junction bases outside the gene matches: 15. This CDR3 spans 14 amino acids. Per the germline V gene, CDR1 is GTSNPN and CDR2 is SVGIG (reference sequence). CDR3 sequence: CAWSLPTLLAGPYF. In nucleotides, the CDR3 is TGTGCCTGGAGCCTTCCGACGCTGCTAGCGGGACCGTATTTT. The variable domain in full, completed from reference TRBV30 and TRBJ2-3, reads SQTIHQWPATLVQPVGSPLSLECTVEGTSNPNLYWYRQAAGRGLQLLFYSVGIGQISSEVPQNLSASRPQDRQFILSSKKLLLSDSGFYLCAWSLPTLLAGPYFGPGTRLTVL.

The table lists this clonotype with many counts. The chain joins TRBV5-5 to TRBJ1-4, with no clear D. Germline CDR1 SGHKS, CDR2 YYEKEE (reference sequence). CDR3 size: 11 residues. The germline V and J ends were trimmed by 2 bases and 8 bases, with 4 bases remaining between them. CDR3 in amino acids: CASSFGEKLFF. For the CDR3, the DNA is TGTGCCAGCAGCTTCGGGGAAAAACTGTTTTTT.

CDR3 protein: CASSYSNPGLAVHEQYF. CDR3 DNA: TGTGCCAGCAGTTACTCGAATCCAGGACTAGCGGTACACGAGCAGTACTTC. The chain links TRBV6-5 to TRBJ2-7; TRBD2 aligns across 10 bases. Germline CDR1 is MNHEY and CDR2 is SVGAGI. V shed 0 bases, J shed 5 bases, and the junction held 10 bases outside the gene matches. The CDR3 contains 17 residues.

This clonotype has a handful of counts. The genes are TRBV7-9 and TRBJ2-2, with D possibly matching TRBD2 (5 bases). CDR3 length: 11 amino acids. Germline V CDR1 and CDR2: SEHNR, FQNEAQ (reference sequence). V was clipped by 7 bases and J by 8 bases, with 8 bases between them. CDR3 coding DNA: TGTGCCAGCATCAGGAGGGGGGAGCTGTTTTTT. Translation gives CASIRRGELFF.

The table lists this clonotype with many counts. The rearrangement joins TRBV27 to TRBJ2-1, with 9 bases matching TRBD2. Germline V gene lookup returns CDR1 MNHEY and CDR2 SMNVEV (reference sequence). The CDR3 totals 16 residues. With V trimmed by 0 bases and J by 9 bases, 9 bases remained unmatched. Here the CDR3 reads CASSLSRLAVEGEQFF. The CDR3 coding sequence is TGTGCCAGCAGTTTATCCCGACTAGCGGTGGAGGGTGAGCAGTTCTTC.